The 9 T cell receptor beta chains below all came from one sample that was sequenced in a study of T cell responses to AZD1222 COVID-19 vaccine. Using immunoSEQ multiplex PCR, the repertoire was profiled, and TCRdb retains in-frame clones only, with some absent. The data contain tens of thousands of clones, about 91% of them singletons. Sample: peripheral blood, taken 28 days after the second AZD1222 dose. The receptors come from an adult who received the AZD1222 COVID-19 vaccine.

The chain combines TRBV11-3 with TRBJ2-3; no definite D call. The CDR3 spans 12 residues. The V end lost 3 bases, the J end lost 2 bases, and 3 bases lay between the germline ends. Germline lookup yields CDR1 SGHNT and CDR2 YENEEA. The CDR3 coding sequence is TGTGCCAGCAGCTTCCACACAGATACGCAGTATTTT. Translation gives CASSFHTDTQYF.

This clone has only one observation. This chain links TRBV6-5 with TRBJ2-7, with 10 bases lining up with TRBD1. CDR3 length equals 14 residues. The junction had 6 bases not matched to a gene; V was cut back by 6 bases and J by 4 bases. Per the germline V gene, CDR1 is MNHEY and CDR2 is SVGAGI. CDR3 in DNA: TGTGCCAGCAGCCGACAGGGGGCATCGTACGAGCAGTACTTC. This translates into CASSRQGASYEQYF.

The rearrangement joins TRBV28 to TRBJ1-1, with D possibly TRBD1 on 5 matching bases. Trimming removed 5 bases from V and 5 bases from J, with 15 bases in between. This CDR3 is built from 14 residues. Germline-derived CDR1 and CDR2 are MDHEN and SYDVKM. The CDR3 DNA reads TGTGCCAGCAGTCCCGCCTTCGGGGGGACTGAAGCTTTCTTT. Its translation is CASSPAFGGTEAFF.

This chain links TRBV20-1 with TRBJ2-7; 11 bases line up with TRBD2. The V gene's germline CDR1 is DFQATT and CDR2 SNEGSKA (reference sequence). The CDR3 contains 13 residues. With 3 bases clipped from V and 2 bases from J, the junction kept 0 bases outside the gene matches. The CDR3 nucleotides read TGCAGTGCTAGTAGCGGGAGGGCCTACGAGCAGTACTTC. Its protein is CSASSGRAYEQYF.

The chain combines TRBV9 with TRBJ2-7, with a weak D call TRBD2 (7 bases). V was trimmed by 1 base and J by 6 bases, leaving 11 bases between them. The CDR3 extends over 13 amino acids. CDR1 SGDLS and CDR2 YYNGEE come from the germline V gene. CDR3 residues: CASSVMGGGEQYF. As DNA, the CDR3 is TGTGCCAGCAGCGTAATGGGAGGGGGCGAGCAGTACTTC.

This chain connects TRBV4-1 to TRBJ2-7, with no clear D. The CDR3 has 13 amino acids. Between the trimmed V and J ends, which lost 4 bases and 4 bases, there was a span of 11 bases. Germline V gene data show CDR1 as MGHRA and CDR2 as YSYEKL. For the CDR3, the DNA is TGCGCCAGCAGCCCCCCTGGGGAATACGAGCAGTACTTC. This sequence encodes CASSPPGEYEQYF.

The DNA for the CDR3 is TGTGCCAGCATCCTTAGACTAGCAATGGCTGGGCAATTCTTC. Its protein is CASILRLAMAGQFF. The chain is built from TRBV2 and TRBJ2-1, with TRBD2 matching over 7 bases. The V segment lost 7 bases and the J segment 16 bases; nucleotides outside the gene matches: 19. CDR1 is SNHLY and CDR2 is FYNNEI in the germline V gene. This CDR3 is 14 amino acids long.

J is TRBJ1-5 and V is TRBV19; tentatively, D is TRBD1 (6 bases). The germline gives CDR1 LNHDA, CDR2 SQIVND (reference sequence). The V gene lost 3 bases and the J gene lost 9 bases, with 18 bases spanning the gap. This CDR3 has 15 amino acids. The CDR3 sequence is CASSIGGTNFPPQHF. Written as DNA, the CDR3 is TGTGCCAGTAGTATCGGGGGCACAAATTTCCCGCCCCAGCATTTT.

The V call is TRBV28, the J call TRBJ2-4; either TRBD1 or TRBD2 may fit D (5 bases each). Germline-derived CDR1 and CDR2 are MDHEN and SYDVKM. The CDR3 is made up of 17 amino acids. V was clipped by 4 bases and J by 0 bases, with 16 bases between them. Here the CDR3 DNA reads TGTGCCAGCAGTTCCCAGATGGGGGATCTAGCCAAAAACATTCAGTACTTC. It yields the protein CASSSQMGDLAKNIQYF.